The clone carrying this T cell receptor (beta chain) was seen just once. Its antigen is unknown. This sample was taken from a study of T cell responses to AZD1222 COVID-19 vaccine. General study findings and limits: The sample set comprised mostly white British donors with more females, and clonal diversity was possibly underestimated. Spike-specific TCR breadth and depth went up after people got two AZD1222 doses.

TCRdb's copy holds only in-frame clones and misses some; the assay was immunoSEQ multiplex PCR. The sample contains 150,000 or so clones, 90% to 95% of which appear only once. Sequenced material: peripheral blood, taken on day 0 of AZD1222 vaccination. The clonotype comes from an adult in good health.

Here the CDR3 DNA reads TGTGCCAGCAGCCCCATCCCTGGACGGGACACCGGGGAGCTGTTTTTT. Protein sequence: CASSPIPGRDTGELFF. V is TRBV7-9 and J is TRBJ2-2; D ambiguous. V was pared by 5 bases and J by 3 bases, with 16 bases between. The CDR3 runs to 16 residues. Germline CDR1 SEHNR, CDR2 FQNEAQ (reference sequence).